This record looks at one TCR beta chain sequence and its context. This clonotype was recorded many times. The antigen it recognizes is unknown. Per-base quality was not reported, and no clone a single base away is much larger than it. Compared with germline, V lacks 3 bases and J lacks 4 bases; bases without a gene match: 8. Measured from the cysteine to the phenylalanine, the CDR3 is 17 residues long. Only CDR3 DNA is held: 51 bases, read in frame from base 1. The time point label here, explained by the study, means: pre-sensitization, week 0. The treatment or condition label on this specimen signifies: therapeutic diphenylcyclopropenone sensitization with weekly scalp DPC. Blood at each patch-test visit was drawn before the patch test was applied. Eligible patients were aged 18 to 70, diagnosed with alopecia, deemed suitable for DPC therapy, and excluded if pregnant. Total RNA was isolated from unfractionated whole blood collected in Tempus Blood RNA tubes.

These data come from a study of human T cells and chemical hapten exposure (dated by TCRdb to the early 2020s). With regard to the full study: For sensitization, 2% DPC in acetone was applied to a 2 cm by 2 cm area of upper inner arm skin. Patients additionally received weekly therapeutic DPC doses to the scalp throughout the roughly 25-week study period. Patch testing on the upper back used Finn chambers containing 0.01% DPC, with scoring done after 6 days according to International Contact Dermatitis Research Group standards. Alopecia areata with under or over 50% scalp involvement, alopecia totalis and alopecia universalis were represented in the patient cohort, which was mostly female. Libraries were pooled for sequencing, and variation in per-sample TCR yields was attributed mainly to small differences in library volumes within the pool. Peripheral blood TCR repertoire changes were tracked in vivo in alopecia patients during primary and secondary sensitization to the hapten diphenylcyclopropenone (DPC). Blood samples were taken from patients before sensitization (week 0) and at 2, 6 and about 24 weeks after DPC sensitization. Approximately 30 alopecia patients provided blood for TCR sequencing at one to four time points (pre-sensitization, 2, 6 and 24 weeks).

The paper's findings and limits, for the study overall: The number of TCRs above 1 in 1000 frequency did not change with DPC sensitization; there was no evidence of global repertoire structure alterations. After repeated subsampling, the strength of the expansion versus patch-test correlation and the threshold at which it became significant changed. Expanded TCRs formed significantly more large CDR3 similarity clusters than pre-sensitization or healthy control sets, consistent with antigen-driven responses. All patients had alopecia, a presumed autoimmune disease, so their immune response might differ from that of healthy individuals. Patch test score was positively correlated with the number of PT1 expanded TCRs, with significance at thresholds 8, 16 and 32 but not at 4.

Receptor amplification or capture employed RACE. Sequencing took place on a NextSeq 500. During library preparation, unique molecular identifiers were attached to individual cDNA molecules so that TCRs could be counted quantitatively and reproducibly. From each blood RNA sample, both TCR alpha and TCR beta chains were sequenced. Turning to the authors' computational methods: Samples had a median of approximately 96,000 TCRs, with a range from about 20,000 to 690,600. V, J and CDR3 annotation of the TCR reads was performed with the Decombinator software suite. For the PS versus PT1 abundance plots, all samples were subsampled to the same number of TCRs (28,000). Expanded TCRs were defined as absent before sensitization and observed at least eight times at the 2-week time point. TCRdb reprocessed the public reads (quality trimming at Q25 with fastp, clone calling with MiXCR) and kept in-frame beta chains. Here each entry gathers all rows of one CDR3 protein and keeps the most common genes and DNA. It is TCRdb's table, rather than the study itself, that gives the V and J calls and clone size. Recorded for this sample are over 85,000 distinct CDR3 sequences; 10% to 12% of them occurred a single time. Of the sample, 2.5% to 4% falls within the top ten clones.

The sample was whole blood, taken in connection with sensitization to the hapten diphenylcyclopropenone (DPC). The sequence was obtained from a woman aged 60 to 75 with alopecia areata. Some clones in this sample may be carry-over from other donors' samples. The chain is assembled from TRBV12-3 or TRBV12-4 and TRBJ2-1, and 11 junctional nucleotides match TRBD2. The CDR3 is CASSFSMLAGGYNEQFF. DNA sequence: TGTGCCAGCAGTTTTAGTATGCTAGCGGGGGGTTACAATGAGCAGTTCTTC.